What follows is one T cell receptor beta chain and its context. What it recognizes is unknown. This specimen comes from a study of beta chain features in type 1 diabetes. Study-wide findings and caveats: When VDJ junctions were examined, type 1 diabetes patients showed fewer insertions and more deletions.

The authors reverse transcribed all of the isolated RNA, so sequencing captured expressed TCRB transcripts. Assay: immunoSEQ multiplex PCR; the TCRdb copy retains only in-frame clones and omits some. This table has about 45,000 clones, around 50% appearing once. The CDR3 sequence is 12 residues long. Germline CDR1 SEHNR, CDR2 FQNEAQ (reference sequence). V was clipped by 7 bases and J by 3 bases, with 10 bases between them. The material sequenced was Tregs from blood. The V call is TRBV7-9, the J call TRBJ2-7, with D unclear. This TCR was sampled from a woman under 30 in good health. The DNA of the CDR3 is TGTGCCAGCACCCTCTCAGGCTACGAGCAGTACTTC. Amino acids: CASTLSGYEQYF.